This TCR beta chain is from a study of glioma-infiltrating T cells after dendritic cell vaccination (dated by TCRdb to the mid-2010s). The study in broad terms: The cohort comprised roughly 15 glioblastoma patients from Phase I and II dendritic cell vaccination trials, 9 newly diagnosed and 6 with recurrent disease. Between the early 2000s and the early 2010s, the patients were given dendritic cell vaccination pulsed with autologous tumor lysate. The vaccine consisted of monocyte-derived dendritic cells cultured approximately seven days with IL-4 and GM-CSF, then pulsed overnight with autologous tumor lysate. Patients received three intradermal dendritic cell vaccine injections at biweekly intervals in the arm below the axilla. In glioblastoma patients vaccinated with dendritic cells, deep sequencing of TCR beta CDR3 regions served to measure the amount of tumor-infiltrating lymphocytes and to compare repertoires between tumor and blood. Survival after dendritic cell vaccination was correlated with TCR sequencing metrics, such as TIL content and the overlap between tumor and blood repertoires.

TCRB CDR3 regions were amplified from roughly 1.8 ug genomic DNA, or all available DNA if less, using the immunoSEQ assay. Multiplex PCR used 60 forward primers for TCR V beta segments and 13 reverse primers for J beta segments. Synthetic control templates were spiked into each sample at limiting dilution to estimate reads per starting template. Reads of 87 bp were generated by sequencing on the Illumina HiSeq System. In the source study's methods: To remove PCR and sequencing errors, closely related sequences were merged with a nearest neighbor algorithm. TCR overlap was measured as the percentage of unique tumor TCR beta sequences that were also present in the peripheral blood of the same patient. TCRdb provides this immuneACCESS table in a form limited to in-frame rearrangements. Some clones are lacking; in checked studies, under half of them reflect an unresolved V gene, and why the rest are absent is not known. That table is the source of V, J and clone size, and D and trimming were worked out from the DNA. The sample records 60,000 or so clones, about nine tenths of which are singletons. The ten most abundant clones make up roughly 10% of the sample.

What the authors observed across the whole study: The three-group TCR overlap response model was characterized as speculative, and prospective validation of the model was stated to be required. The cohort was small and heterogeneous, and full blood and tumor sets were available for few patients, with initial-recurrent tumor pairs available for even fewer patients. TCR clonality showed no direct relationship with survival, which suggests that a diverse polyclonal response may be important. Longer time to progression and overall survival after dendritic cell vaccination were predicted by higher estimated pretreatment TIL content.

This clone was detected only once. No cognate antigen has been identified for it. No base quality information exists; no much larger clone differs at one position. In light of the paper, this sample's time point label describes: after dendritic cell vaccination, including at tumor progression/relapse. To be selected, patients needed enough residual fresh-frozen tumor tissue and more than two years of available survival data. Although molecular status otherwise differed among the glioblastoma patients, no patient had an isocitrate dehydrogenase mutation. PBMC were collected before vaccination, two weeks after the third vaccination, and at tumor progression if progression occurred. The Qiagen DNeasy Blood extraction Kit was used to extract genomic DNA. The TCR was taken from a human donor with glioblastoma. Sequenced material: blood, taken after dendritic cell vaccination.

The CDR3 protein: CASSWTGGDEQFF. The sequenced DNA: TGTGCCAGCAGCTGGACAGGGGGCGATGAGCAGTTCTTC. Here the chain combines TRBV7-6 and TRBJ2-1, and 11 junction bases match TRBD1. Taken from the germline V gene, the CDR1 and CDR2 loops are SGHVS and FNYEAQ. V ends up 4 bases short and J 8 bases short, with an unmatched junction base count of 1. The CDR3 runs 13 residues from the cysteine to the phenylalanine. Of the read, only the CDR3 DNA is kept; its 39 bases are in frame from base 1.